This entry features one T cell receptor (beta chain) sequence. Its specificity is unknown. The data are from a study of T cells expressing NK-cell markers. Background on the study: In the group of eight sequenced donors, seven were HCMV-seropositive and one was seronegative.

TCRdb processed the 5' RACE reads again and assigns one entry to each CDR3 protein, with no DNA. There are about 190,000 distinct CDR3 sequences in the sample, with around 20% held by the top ten. The CDR3 contains 15 residues. Germline loops: CDR1 SGHKS, CDR2 YYEKEE (reference sequence). Regarding the study as a whole: In a group of 5 or 6 donors, dominant NKG2C+ clonotypes represented roughly 1.0-8% of CD8+ T cells.

The sequence came from a man between 18 and 69 years old in good health. Material: blood T cells: a sorted CD56 or NKG2C T cell subset, CD4+ or CD8+ T cells, or bulk PBMC T cells (not recorded which). This sequence joins TRBV5-5 and TRBJ2-5; TCRdb designates TRBD1, a call that cannot be tested without DNA. CDR3 loop: CASSSEDSYQETQYF.